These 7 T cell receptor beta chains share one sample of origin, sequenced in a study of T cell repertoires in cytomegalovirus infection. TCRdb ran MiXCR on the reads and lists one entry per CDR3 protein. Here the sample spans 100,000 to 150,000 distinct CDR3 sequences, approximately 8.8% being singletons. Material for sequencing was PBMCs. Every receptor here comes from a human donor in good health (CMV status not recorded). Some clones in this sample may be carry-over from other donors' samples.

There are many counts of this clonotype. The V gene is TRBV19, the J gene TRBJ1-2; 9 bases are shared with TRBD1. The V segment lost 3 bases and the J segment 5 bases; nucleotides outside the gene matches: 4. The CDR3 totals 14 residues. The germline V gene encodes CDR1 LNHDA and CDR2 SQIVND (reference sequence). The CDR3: CASSISGQGYGYTF. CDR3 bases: TGTGCCAGTAGTATCAGCGGACAGGGGTATGGCTACACCTTC.

CDR3 residues: CASCDPPGNTIYF. Here the CDR3 DNA reads TGTGCCAGTTGCGACCCTCCTGGAAACACCATATATTTT. The chain joins TRBV12-3 or TRBV12-4 to TRBJ1-3; D remains unclear. CDR3 length equals 13 residues. The V end lost 9 bases, the J end lost 2 bases, and 11 bases lay between the germline ends.

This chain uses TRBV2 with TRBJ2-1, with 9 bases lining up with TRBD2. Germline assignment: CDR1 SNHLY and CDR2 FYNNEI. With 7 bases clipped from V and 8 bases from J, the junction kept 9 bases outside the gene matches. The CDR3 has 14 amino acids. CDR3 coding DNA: TGTGCCAGCAAAGGGACTAGCCAAGGACATGAGCAGTTCTTC. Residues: CASKGTSQGHEQFF. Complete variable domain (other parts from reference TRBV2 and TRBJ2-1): EPEVTQTPSHQVTQMGQEVILRCVPISNHLYFYWYRQILGQKVEFLVSFYNNEISEKSEIFDDQFSVERPDGSNFTLKIRSTKLEDSAMYFCASKGTSQGHEQFFGPGTRLTVL.

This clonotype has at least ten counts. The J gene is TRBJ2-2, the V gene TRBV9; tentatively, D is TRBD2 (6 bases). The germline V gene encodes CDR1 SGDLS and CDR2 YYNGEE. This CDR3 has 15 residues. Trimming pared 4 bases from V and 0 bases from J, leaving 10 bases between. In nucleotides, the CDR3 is TGTGCCAGCAGCCACGGAGGGGCGAACACCGGGGAGCTGTTTTTT. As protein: CASSHGGANTGELFF. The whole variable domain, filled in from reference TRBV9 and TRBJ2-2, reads DSGVTQTPKHLITATGQRVTLRCSPRSGDLSVYWYQQSLDQGLQFLIQYYNGEERAKGNILERFSAQQFPDLHSELNLSSLELGDSALYFCASSHGGANTGELFFGEGSRLTVL.

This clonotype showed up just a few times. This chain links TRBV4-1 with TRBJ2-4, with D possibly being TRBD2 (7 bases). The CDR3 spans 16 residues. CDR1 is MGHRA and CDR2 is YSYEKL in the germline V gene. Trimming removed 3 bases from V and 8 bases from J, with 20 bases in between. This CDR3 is CASSQGLGGGRDIQYF. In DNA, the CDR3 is TGCGCCAGCAGCCAGGGCCTTGGAGGGGGGAGGGACATTCAGTACTTC.

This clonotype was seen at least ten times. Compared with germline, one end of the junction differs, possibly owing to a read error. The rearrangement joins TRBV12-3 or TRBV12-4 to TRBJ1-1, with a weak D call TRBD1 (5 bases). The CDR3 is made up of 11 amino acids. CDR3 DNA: TGTGCCAGCAGTTTAGGGGGACCTATGTACTTT. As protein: CASSLGGPMYF.

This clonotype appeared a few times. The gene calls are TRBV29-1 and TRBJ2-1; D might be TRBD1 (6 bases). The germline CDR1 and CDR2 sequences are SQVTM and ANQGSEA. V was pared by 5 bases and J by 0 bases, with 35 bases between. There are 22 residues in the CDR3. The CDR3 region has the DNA TGCAGCGTTTTCCTGGCCTGGGGAACAGGGCGTAAAGGGTCCAGCTCCTACAATGAGCAGTTCTTC. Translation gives CSVFLAWGTGRKGSSSYNEQFF.